This TCR beta chain was profiled in a study of T cell responses to AZD1222 COVID-19 vaccine. Study overall: Samples with a second dose at about 4 or about 12 weeks were pooled together.

Whole-study results and caveats: Clonal diversity was possibly underestimated; the donors were predominantly white British and more often female. The peak T cell response came first, and repertoires were sampled only after it. Nearly half of unique spike-specific TCRs reportedly avoided B.1.351 and B.1.1.7 mutated regions.

On this clone: Its matching antigen is unknown.

Here immunoSEQ multiplex PCR was the method, and the copy in TCRdb shows in-frame clones only, minus some. Among roughly 160,000 clones listed, approximately 90% were seen once. Per germline, CDR1 LNHDA and CDR2 SQIVND (reference sequence). CDR3 length equals 16 residues. Trimming took off 3 bases at V and 8 bases at J, with 19 bases between the two ends. J is TRBJ1-4 and V is TRBV19; the D gene is possibly TRBD1 (5 bases). This sequence was found in an adult in good health. Sequences were derived from peripheral blood, sampled on day 0 of AZD1222 vaccination. CDR3 region: CASSMIAGTSYEKLFF. The CDR3 DNA reads as TGTGCCAGTAGTATGATCGCAGGGACGAGTTACGAAAAACTGTTTTTT.